These T cell receptor beta chains were read from a single sample in a study of technical replicates of blood from a handful of donors. Clones were read by immunoSEQ multiplex PCR, and TCRdb kept only the in-frame ones, dropping some. The sample holds just under 100,000 clones, 95% seen once. The sample consisted of T cells isolated from PBMCs. Source of these receptors: a human donor in good health. Both conserved end residues are part of each CDR3. The D gene is left open where the match is weak.

V: TRBV7-6; D: -; J: TRBJ1-1; CDR3: CASSRTGLTEAFF
V: TRBV30; D: -; J: TRBJ2-7; CDR3: CAWGVWEEQYF
V: TRBV5-6; D: -; J: TRBJ2-5; CDR3: CASSRGGQETQYF
V: TRBV7-9; D: -; J: TRBJ2-7; CDR3: CASSHRPGLKNEQYF
V: TRBV4-2; D: -; J: -; CDR3: CASSPMGGNTYEQYF
V: TRBV27; D: -; J: TRBJ2-1; CDR3: CASFTGVGTIGEQFF
V: TRBV30; D: -; J: TRBJ2-7; CDR3: CAWSVLIEQYF
V: TRBV6-4; D: -; J: TRBJ2-3; CDR3: CASRATSTDTQYF
V: TRBV7-9; D: TRBD1; J: TRBJ1-2; CDR3: CASSLAKEGQGNYGYTF
V: TRBV28; D: TRBD2; J: TRBJ2-7; CDR3: CASRPSTSGSSTEQYF
V: TRBV6-5; D: TRBD1; J: TRBJ2-7; CDR3: CASSFRQGRGYEQYF
V: TRBV6-4; D: -; J: TRBJ1-6; CDR3: CASSDRGGSDSPLHF
V: TRBV28; D: -; J: TRBJ2-5; CDR3: CASSLAQDQETQYF
V: TRBV28; D: -; J: TRBJ1-4; CDR3: CASSPGTPQKLFF
V: TRBV7-7; D: -; J: TRBJ2-1; CDR3: CASSFGQNHNEQFF
V: TRBV27; D: -; J: TRBJ2-7; CDR3: CASSLRVEFNEQYF
V: TRBV9; D: -; J: TRBJ2-1; CDR3: CASSVGLSRGNEQFF
V: TRBV19; D: TRBD1; J: TRBJ1-4; CDR3: CASSGLTGPNEKLFF
V: TRBV6-6; D: TRBD1; J: TRBJ2-7; CDR3: CASSYPGQGIYEQYF
V: TRBV19; D: -; J: TRBJ1-5; CDR3: CASTRQPNQPQHF
V: TRBV7-9; D: TRBD2; J: TRBJ2-3; CDR3: CASSLGSSGRTQPDTQYF
V: TRBV28; D: TRBD2; J: TRBJ2-7; CDR3: CAALPGLAGESSYEQYF
V: TRBV27; D: TRBD1; J: TRBJ2-5; CDR3: CASSPWDSQETQYF
V: TRBV5-1; D: TRBD1; J: TRBJ2-1; CDR3: CASSLAMGQGANEQFF